This T cell receptor (beta chain) was sequenced during a study of blood T cell repertoires in COVID-19. The overall study: The United States, Italy and Spain were the sources of the acute and convalescent COVID-19 samples. Sources were T cells, B-cell-depleted T cells, or PBMCs; the material itself was cDNA or gDNA.

Trimming removed 7 bases at V and 15 bases at J, with 27 bases between. The CDR3 is 15 residues long. Germline-derived CDR1 and CDR2 are SNHLY and FYNNEI. Participant ages covered roughly 18 to 89 years across 25 or so US areas. Per the authors' pipeline: Estimated nucleated cell counts came from reference gene primer amplification. Clones were sequenced by immunoSEQ multiplex PCR, and TCRdb holds only the in-frame ones, with some missing. The DNA gave D and trimming, while V, J and clone size come from that table. The table shows about 340,000 clones, with just over 85% occurring only once. The sample was PBMCs or T cells enriched from blood (not recorded which). This chain joins TRBV2 and TRBJ1-4, with D uncertain. The origin of this receptor is a woman between 40 and 55 years old with acute COVID-19. CDR3 in amino acids: CASKSPPAEDVGVFF. CDR3 bases: TGTGCCAGCAAAAGCCCCCCAGCCGAGGACGTCGGGGTGTTTTTT.